This note documents a single T cell receptor beta chain sequence. The sample originates from a study of T-cell memory formation after mild COVID-19. TCRdb used MiXCR to reprocess the 5' RACE reads, holding one entry per CDR3 protein. The data show 140,000 to 150,000 distinct CDR3 sequences, roughly 21% seen once. This CDR3 is 16 amino acids long. Germline V lookup: CDR1 SGHRS, CDR2 YFSETQ. Trimming left V 1 base short and J 2 bases short, with 14 bases between. Sequenced: PBMCs or a T cell subset sorted from them (not recorded which). The chain links TRBV5-1 to TRBJ2-3, with D perhaps matching TRBD1 or TRBD2 (5 bases each). This TCR was recovered from an adult woman who had mild COVID-19 (a few samples of this study predate the infection). Cell type and time point are not known. As DNA, the CDR3 is TGCGCCAGCAGCTTGTTTGGGACCCAACACACAGATACGCAGTATTTT. It specifies CASSLFGTQHTDTQYF.